The 4 T cell receptor beta chains given below trace back to one sample, sequenced in a study of neurological immune-mediated disorders. Time point noted: technical triplicate 3. TCRdb reprocessed the 5' RACE reads via MiXCR and lists one record per CDR3 protein. Among about 45,000 distinct CDR3 sequences listed, around a fifth were seen once. Material: PBMCs. The receptors were gathered from a man between 60 and 75 years old with HTLV-1-associated myelopathy (HAM/TSP).

This clonotype was seen at least ten times. The chain links TRBV28 to TRBJ2-5; 8 bases agree with TRBD2. The V gene end was trimmed by 2 bases and the J gene end by 2 bases; junction bases not matched to a gene: 4. The CDR3 has 15 amino acids. Looked up from germline, CDR1 is MDHEN and CDR2 is SYDVKM. The CDR3 nucleotides are TGTGCCAGCAGTTTAGCGGGAGGAAATCAAGAGACCCAGTACTTC. This encodes CASSLAGGNQETQYF.

This clonotype was observed at least ten times. The chain has TRBV27 and TRBJ1-5; unclear D gene. From germline, CDR1 is MNHEY and CDR2 SMNVEV (reference sequence). The length of the CDR3 is 13 residues. Trimming pared 0 bases from V and 5 bases from J, leaving 5 bases between. The CDR3 DNA reads as TGTGCCAGCAGTTTATCGCTGTATCAGCCCCAGCATTTT. This translates into CASSLSLYQPQHF.

This clonotype was observed at least ten times. V and J are TRBV10-1 and TRBJ2-7; D possibly corresponds to TRBD1 (5 bases). V lost 0 bases and J 2 bases, leaving 20 bases between the germline ends. This CDR3 is 18 amino acids long. Germline V CDR1 and CDR2: WNHNN, SYGVQD (reference sequence). The DNA for the CDR3 is TGCGCCAGCAGTGAGTCTTCTCCAGGGATCCCCGGGCCCTACGAGCAGTACTTC. This translates into CASSESSPGIPGPYEQYF.

This clonotype was seen repeatedly, ten times or more. The chain couples TRBV2 to TRBJ2-1; TRBD2 is a possible D gene (5 bases). The CDR3 runs to 16 residues. In germline, CDR1 is SNHLY, CDR2 FYNNEI. V lost 6 bases, J lost 2 bases, and 17 bases lay in between. The chain's CDR3 is CASSGKRLTPYNEQFF. For the CDR3, the DNA is TGTGCCAGCAGCGGCAAGCGGCTAACCCCCTACAATGAGCAGTTCTTC.